This T cell receptor beta chain was obtained from a study of shared T cell receptors in the human thymus. Germline CDR1 is MGHRA and CDR2 is YSYEKL. CDR3 length equals 15 residues. V trimming: 4 bases; J trimming: 10 bases; junction bases outside the gene matches: 12. The repertoire was sequenced with immunoSEQ multiplex PCR; TCRdb's copy has only in-frame clones and lacks some. The table includes about 500,000 clones, around 78% detected once. The data also belong to a second study, concerning human thymus T cells. As reported in that work: Having corrective surgery for congenital heart defects, healthy Finnish infants were the ones who donated. In corrective heart surgery, resections were taken, and these provided the thymus tissue. Repertoires sampled from thymus and blood appeared biased in V and J gene usage. What related research reported was that thymic repertoires overlapped highly among unrelated individuals.

The chain couples TRBV4-1 to TRBJ2-1, with 8 bases aligning to TRBD2. Source material: thymocytes. The origin of this receptor is a boy under two years old with a congenital heart defect. CDR3 coding DNA: TGCGCCAGCAGCCGAGCGGGAGAAACCCGGCGCGAGCAGTTCTTC. Its protein is CASSRAGETRREQFF.